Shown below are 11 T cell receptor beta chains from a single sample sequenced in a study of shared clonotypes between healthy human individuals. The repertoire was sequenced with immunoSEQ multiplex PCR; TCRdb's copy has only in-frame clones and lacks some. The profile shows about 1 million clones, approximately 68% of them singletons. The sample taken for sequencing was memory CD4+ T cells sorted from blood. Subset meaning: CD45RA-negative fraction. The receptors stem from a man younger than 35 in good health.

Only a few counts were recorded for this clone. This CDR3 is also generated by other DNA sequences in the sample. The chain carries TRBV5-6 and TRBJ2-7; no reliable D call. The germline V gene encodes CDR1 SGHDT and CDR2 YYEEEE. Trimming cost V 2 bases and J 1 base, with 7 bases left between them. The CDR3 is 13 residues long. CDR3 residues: CASSLPASYEQYF. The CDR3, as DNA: TGTGCCAGCAGCTTACCCGCTTCCTACGAGCAGTACTTC.

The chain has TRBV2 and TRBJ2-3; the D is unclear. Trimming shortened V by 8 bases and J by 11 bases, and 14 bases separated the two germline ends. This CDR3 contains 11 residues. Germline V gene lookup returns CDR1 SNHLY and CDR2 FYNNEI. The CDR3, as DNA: TGTGCCAGCTCTCCGGGCTCGAGGCAGTATTTT. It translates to CASSPGSRQYF.

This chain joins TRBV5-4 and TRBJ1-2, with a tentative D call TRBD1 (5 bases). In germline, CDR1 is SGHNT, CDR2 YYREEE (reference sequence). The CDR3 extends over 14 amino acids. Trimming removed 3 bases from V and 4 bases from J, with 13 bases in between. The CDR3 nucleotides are TGTGCCAGCAGCTCCATGGGGGGTACCTATGGCTACACCTTC. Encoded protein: CASSSMGGTYGYTF.

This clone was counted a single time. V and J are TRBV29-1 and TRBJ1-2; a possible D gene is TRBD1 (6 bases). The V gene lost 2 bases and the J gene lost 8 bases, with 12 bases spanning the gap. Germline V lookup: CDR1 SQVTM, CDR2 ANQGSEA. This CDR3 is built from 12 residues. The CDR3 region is CSVERGARGYTF. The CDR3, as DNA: TGCAGCGTTGAACGGGGGGCGCGGGGCTACACCTTC.

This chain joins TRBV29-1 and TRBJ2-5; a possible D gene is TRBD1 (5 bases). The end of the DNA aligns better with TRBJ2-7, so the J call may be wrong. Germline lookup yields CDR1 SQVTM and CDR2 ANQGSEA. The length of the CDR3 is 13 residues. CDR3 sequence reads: CSVELQTVREQYF. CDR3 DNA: TGCAGCGTTGAATTACAGACAGTACGCGAGCAGTACTTC.

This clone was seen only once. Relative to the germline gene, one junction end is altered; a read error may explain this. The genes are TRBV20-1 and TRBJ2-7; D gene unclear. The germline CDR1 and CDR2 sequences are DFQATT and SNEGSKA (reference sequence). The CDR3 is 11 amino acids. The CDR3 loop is CSARDVPEQYF. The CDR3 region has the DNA TGCAGTGCGAGAGATGTTCCCGAGCAGTACTTC.

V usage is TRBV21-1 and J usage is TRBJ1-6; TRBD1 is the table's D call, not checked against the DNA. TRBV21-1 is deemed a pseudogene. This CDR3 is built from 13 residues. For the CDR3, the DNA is TGTGCCGGACAGGGGGCGTCGAATTCACCCCTCCACTTT. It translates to CAGQGASNSPLHF.

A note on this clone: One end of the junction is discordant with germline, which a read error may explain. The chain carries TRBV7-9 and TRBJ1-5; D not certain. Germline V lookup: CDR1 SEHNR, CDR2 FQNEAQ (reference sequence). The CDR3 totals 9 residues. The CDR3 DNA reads TGTGCCAGCAACCTAGGCTCAATTTTT. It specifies CASNLGSIF.

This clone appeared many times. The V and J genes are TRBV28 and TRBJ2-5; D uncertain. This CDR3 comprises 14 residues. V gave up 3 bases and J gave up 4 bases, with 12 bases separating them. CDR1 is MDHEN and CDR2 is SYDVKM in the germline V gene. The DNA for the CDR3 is TGTGCCAGCAGTTTTGTGCTGGGTGGAGAGACCCAGTACTTC. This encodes CASSFVLGGETQYF.

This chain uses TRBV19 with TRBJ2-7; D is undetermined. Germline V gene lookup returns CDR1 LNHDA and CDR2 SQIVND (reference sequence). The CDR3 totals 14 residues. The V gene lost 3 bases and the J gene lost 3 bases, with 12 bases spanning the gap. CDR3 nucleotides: TGTGCCAGTAGTATTCTACACGGTGGCTACGAGCAGTACTTC. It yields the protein CASSILHGGYEQYF.

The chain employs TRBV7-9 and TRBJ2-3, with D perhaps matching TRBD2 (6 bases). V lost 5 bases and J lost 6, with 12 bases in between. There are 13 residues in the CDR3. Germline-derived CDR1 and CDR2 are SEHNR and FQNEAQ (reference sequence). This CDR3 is CASSAGRGDTQYF. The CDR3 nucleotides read TGTGCCAGCAGCGCCGGCCGGGGGGATACGCAGTATTTT.